This T cell receptor beta chain was recorded in a study of T cell responses to AZD1222 COVID-19 vaccine. TCRdb's copy holds only in-frame clones and misses some; the assay was immunoSEQ multiplex PCR. Here the sample spans some 130,000 clones, over 85% being singletons. CDR3 length: 14 residues. Germline CDR1 reads MNHEY; CDR2 reads SVGAGI. V was cut by 0 bases and J by 6 bases, with 11 bases left in between. The clonotype was recovered from an adult who received the AZD1222 COVID-19 vaccine. The chain is built from TRBV6-5 and TRBJ1-1; tentative D call: TRBD1 (5 bases). The input for sequencing was peripheral blood, taken 28 days after the second AZD1222 dose. The CDR3 coding sequence is TGTGCCAGCAGTTACTCCCAGGGCGGCGCTGAAGCTTTCTTT. Translated: CASSYSQGGAEAFF.